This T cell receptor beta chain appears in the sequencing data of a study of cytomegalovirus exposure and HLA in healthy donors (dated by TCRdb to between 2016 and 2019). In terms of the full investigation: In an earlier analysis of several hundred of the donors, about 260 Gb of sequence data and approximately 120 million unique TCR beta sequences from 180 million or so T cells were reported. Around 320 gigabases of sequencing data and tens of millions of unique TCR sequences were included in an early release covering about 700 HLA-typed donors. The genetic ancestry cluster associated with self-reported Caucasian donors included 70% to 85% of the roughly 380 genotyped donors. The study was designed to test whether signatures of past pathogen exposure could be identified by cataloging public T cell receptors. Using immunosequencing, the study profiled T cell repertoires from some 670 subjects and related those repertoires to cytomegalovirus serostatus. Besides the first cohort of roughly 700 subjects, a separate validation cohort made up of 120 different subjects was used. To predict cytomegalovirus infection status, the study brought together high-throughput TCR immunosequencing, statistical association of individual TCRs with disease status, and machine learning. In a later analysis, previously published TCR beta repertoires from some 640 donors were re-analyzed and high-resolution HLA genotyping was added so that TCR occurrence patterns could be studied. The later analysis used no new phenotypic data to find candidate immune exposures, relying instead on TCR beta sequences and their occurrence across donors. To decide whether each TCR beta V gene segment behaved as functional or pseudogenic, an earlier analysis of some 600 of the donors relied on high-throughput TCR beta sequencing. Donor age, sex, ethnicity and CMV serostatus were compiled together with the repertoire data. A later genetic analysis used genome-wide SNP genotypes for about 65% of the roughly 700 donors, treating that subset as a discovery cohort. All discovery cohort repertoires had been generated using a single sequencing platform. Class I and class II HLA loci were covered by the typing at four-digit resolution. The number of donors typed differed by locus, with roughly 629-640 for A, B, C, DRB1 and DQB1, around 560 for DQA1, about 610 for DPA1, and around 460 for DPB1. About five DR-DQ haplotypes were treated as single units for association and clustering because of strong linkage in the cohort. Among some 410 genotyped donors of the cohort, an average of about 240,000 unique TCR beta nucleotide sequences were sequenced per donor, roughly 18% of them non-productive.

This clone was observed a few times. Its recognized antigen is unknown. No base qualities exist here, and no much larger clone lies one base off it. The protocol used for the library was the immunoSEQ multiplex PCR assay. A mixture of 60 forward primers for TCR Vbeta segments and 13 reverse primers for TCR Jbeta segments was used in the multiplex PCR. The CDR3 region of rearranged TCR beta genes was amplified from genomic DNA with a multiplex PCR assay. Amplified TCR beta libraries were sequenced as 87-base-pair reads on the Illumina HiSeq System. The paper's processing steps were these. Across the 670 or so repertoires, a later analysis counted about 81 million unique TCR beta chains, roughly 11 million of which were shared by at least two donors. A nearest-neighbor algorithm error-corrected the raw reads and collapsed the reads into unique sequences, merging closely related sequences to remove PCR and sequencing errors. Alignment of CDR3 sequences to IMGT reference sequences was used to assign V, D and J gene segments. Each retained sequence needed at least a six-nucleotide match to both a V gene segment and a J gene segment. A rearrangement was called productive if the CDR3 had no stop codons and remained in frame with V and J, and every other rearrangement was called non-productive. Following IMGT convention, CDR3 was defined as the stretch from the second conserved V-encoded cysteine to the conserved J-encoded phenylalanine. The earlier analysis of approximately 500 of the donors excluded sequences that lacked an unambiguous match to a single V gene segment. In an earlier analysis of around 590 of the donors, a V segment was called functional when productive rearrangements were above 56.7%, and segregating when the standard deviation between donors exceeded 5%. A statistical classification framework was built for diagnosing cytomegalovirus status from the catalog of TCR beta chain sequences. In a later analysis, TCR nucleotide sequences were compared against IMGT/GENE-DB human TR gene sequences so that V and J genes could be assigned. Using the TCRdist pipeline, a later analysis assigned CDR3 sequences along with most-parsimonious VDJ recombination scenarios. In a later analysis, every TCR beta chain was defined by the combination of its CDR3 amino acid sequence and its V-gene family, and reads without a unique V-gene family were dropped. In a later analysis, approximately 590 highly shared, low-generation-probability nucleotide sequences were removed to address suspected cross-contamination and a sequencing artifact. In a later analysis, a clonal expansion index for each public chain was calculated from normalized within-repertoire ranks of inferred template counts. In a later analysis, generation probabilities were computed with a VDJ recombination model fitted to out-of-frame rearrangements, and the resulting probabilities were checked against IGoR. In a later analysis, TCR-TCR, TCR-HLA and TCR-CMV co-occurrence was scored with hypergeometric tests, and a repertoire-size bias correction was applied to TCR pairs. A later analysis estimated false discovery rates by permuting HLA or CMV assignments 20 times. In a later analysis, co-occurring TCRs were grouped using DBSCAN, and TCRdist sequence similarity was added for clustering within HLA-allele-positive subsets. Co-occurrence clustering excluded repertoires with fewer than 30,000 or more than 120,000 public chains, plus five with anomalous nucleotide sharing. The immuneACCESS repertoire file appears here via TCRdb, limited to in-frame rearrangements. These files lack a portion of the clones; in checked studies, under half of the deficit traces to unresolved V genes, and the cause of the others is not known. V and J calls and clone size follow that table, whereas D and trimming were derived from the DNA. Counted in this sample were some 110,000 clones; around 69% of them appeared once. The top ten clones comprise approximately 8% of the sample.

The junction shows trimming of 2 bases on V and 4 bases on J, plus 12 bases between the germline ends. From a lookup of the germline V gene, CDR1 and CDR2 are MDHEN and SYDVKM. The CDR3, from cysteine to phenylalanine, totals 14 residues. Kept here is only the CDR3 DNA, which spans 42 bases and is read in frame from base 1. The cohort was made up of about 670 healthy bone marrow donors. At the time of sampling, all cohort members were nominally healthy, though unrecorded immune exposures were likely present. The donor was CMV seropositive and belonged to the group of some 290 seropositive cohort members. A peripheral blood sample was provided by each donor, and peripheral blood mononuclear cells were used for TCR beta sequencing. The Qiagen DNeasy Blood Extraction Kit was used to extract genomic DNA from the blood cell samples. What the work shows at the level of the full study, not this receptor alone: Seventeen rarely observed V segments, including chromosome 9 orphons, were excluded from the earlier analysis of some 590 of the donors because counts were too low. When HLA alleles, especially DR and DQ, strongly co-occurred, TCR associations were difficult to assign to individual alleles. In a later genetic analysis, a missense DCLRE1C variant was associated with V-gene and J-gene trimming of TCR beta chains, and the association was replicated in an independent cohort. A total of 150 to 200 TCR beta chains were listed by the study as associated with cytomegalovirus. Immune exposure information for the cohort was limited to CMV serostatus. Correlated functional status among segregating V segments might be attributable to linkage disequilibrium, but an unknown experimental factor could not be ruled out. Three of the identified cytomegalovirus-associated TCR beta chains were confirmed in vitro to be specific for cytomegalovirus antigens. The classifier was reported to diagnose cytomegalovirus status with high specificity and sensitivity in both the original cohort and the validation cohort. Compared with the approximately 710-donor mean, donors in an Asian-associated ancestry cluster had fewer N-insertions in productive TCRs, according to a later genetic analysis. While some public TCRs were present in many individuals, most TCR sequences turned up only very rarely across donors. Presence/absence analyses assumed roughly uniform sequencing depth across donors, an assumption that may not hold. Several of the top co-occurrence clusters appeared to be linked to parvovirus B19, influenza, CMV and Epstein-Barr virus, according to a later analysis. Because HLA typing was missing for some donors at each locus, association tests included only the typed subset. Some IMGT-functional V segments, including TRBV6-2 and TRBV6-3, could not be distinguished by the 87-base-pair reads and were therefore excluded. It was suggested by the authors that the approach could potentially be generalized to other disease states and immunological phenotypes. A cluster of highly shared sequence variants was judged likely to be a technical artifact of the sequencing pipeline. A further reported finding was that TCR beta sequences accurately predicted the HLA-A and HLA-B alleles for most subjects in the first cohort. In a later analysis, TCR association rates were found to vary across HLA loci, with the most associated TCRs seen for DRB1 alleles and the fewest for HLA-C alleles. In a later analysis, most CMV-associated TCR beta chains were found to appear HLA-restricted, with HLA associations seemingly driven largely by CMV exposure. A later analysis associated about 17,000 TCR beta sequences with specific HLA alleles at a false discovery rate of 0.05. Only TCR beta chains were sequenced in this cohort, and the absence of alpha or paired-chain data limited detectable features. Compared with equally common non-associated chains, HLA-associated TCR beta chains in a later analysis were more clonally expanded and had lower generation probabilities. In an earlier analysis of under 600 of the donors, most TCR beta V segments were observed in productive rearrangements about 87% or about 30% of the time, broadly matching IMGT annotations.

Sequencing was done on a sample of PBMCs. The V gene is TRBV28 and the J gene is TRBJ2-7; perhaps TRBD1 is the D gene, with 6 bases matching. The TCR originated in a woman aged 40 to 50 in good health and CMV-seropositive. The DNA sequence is TGTGCCAGCAGTTTACCGGACAGAGATTACGAGCAGTACTTC. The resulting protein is CASSLPDRDYEQYF.